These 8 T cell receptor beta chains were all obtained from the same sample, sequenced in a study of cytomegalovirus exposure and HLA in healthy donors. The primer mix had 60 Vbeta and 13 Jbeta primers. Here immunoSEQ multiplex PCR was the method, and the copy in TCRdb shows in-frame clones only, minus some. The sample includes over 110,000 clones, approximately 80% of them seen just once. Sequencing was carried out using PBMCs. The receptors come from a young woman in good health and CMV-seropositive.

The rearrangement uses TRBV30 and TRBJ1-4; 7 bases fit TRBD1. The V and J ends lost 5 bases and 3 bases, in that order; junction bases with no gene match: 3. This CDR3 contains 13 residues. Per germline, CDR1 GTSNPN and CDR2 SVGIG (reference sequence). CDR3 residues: CAWQTGPNEKLFF. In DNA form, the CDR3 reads TGTGCCTGGCAGACAGGGCCTAATGAAAAACTGTTTTTT.

The CDR3 DNA follows: TGTGCCAGCAGGCAGGGGTGGGCTAATGAAAAACTGTTTTTT. Translating gives CASRQGWANEKLFF. J is TRBJ1-4 and V is TRBV6-1, with D perhaps matching TRBD1 (6 bases). V shed 6 bases and J shed 3 bases, with 11 bases lying between them. The germline gives CDR1 MNHNS, CDR2 SASEGT. There are 14 residues in the CDR3.

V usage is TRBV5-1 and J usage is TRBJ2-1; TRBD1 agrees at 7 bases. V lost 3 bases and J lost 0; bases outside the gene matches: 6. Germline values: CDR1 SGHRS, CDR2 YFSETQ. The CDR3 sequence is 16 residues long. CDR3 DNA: TGCGCCAGCAGCTCAACCTACAGGGGCTCCTACAATGAGCAGTTCTTC. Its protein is CASSSTYRGSYNEQFF. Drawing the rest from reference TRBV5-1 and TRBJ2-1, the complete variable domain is KAGVTQTPRYLIKTRGQQVTLSCSPISGHRSVSWYQQTPGQGLQFLFEYFSETQRNKGNFPGRFSGRQFSNSRSEMNVSTLELGDSALYLCASSSTYRGSYNEQFFGPGTRLTVL.

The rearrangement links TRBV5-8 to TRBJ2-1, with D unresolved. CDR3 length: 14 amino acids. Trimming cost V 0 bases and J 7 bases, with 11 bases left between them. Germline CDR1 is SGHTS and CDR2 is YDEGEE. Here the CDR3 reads CASSLVQPSNEQFF. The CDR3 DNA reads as TGTGCCAGCAGCTTGGTACAACCGTCGAATGAGCAGTTCTTC. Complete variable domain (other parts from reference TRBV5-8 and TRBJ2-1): EAGVTQSPTHLIKTRGQQATLRCSPISGHTSVYWYQQALGLGLQFLLWYDEGEERNRGNFPPRFSGRQFPNYSSELNVNALELEDSALYLCASSLVQPSNEQFFGPGTRLTVL.

CDR3 DNA: TGCGCCAGCAGCCAAGAGGGACAGACCCCGGGACTAGCGTGGCACGAGCAGTACTTC. Amino acid sequence: CASSQEGQTPGLAWHEQYF. The chain links TRBV4-1 to TRBJ2-7, with 10 positions matching TRBD2. Germline V gene sequence: CDR1 MGHRA, CDR2 YSYEKL. There are 19 residues in the CDR3. V gave up 0 bases and J gave up 5 bases; unmatched junction bases: 16.

The CDR3 coding sequence is TGTGCCAGCAGCTTAGCGGGGCAGGGCGATCAGCCCCAGCATTTT. It specifies CASSLAGQGDQPQHF. The V call is TRBV7-2, the J call TRBJ1-5, with D maybe TRBD1 (5 bases). V dropped 0 bases and J dropped 5 bases, with 11 bases sitting between them. The CDR3 has 15 residues. Looked up from germline, CDR1 is SGHTA and CDR2 is FQGNSA. Looking up the rest from reference TRBV7-2 and TRBJ1-5 gives the full variable domain: GAGVSQSPSNKVTEKGKDVELRCDPISGHTALYWYRQSLGQGLEFLIYFQGNSAPDKSGLPSDRFSAERTGGSVSTLTIQRTQQEDSAVYLCASSLAGQGDQPQHFGDGTRLSIL.

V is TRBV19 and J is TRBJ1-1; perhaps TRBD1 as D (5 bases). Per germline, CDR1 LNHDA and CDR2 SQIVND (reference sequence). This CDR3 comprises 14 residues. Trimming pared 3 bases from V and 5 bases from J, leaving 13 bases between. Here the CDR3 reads CASSMKSGWTEAFF. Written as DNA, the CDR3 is TGTGCCAGTAGTATGAAATCAGGGTGGACTGAAGCTTTCTTT.

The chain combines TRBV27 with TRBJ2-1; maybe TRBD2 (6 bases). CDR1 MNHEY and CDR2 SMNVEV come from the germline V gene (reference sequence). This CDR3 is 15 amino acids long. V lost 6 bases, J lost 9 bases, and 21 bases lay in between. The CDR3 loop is CASSFARLAGSEQFF. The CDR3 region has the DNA TGTGCCAGCAGCTTCGCCCGGCTAGCCGGGAGTGAGCAGTTCTTC.